What follows is one TCR beta chain and its context. The antigen remains unidentified. This sample is drawn from a study of CD4 T cells in relation to SARS-CoV-2 and coronaviruses. Germline-derived CDR1 and CDR2 are SGHAT and FQNNGV. The V end lost 3 bases, the J end lost 4 bases, and 24 bases lay between the germline ends. The CDR3 contains 19 residues. The method was immunoSEQ multiplex PCR; TCRdb's version includes in-frame clones alone and lacks a portion of them. This table holds some 30,000 clones, about 73% found once. The unexposed donors gave CD4+ T cells in about 2010-2019, prior to COVID-19. Isolation of CD4+ T cells took place after approximately 11 days in culture.

The clonotype comes from a human donor in good health. The sequencing input was CD4+ T cells from PBMCs, cultured in vitro. The J gene is TRBJ2-2, the V gene TRBV11-2; D is possibly TRBD1 or TRBD2 (5 bases each). The CDR3 region is CASSFEPLKGSIITGELFF. As DNA, the CDR3 is TGTGCCAGCAGCTTTGAACCCCTTAAGGGGAGTATTATCACCGGGGAGCTGTTTTTT. The entire variable domain, with the rest obtained from reference TRBV11-2 and TRBJ2-2, is as follows: EAGVAQSPRYKIIEKRQSVAFWCNPISGHATLYWYQQILGQGPKLLIQFQNNGVVDDSQLPKDRFSAERLKGVDSTLKIQPAKLEDSAVYLCASSFEPLKGSIITGELFFGEGSRLTVL.